The following is a T cell receptor (beta chain) sequence with its context. The antigen it binds to is not known. No much larger clone exists at a distance of one base, and base qualities are not known. These data come from a study of T cell changes during pregnancy in multiple sclerosis (dated by TCRdb to between 2017 and 2020). In terms of the full investigation: Changes in the T cell repertoire over the course of pregnancy were examined in this study in women with multiple sclerosis.

Measured from the cysteine to the phenylalanine, the CDR3 is 12 residues long. The only DNA kept is the CDR3, 36 bases in frame from the first base. The germline V gene (reference sequence) gives CDR1 as LNHDA and CDR2 as SQIVND. Trimming costs V 4 bases and J 5 bases, and their ends lie 8 bases apart. Libraries were made using the immunoSEQ multiplex PCR assay. TCRdb obtained this table from immuneACCESS and retained in-frame rearrangements with V and J assigned. These tables miss some clones; where compared with another copy, unresolved V genes account for less than half of the shortfall, and the remainder is unexplained. The sample table contains some 80,000 clones; only one count was recorded for just over 90% of them. The top ten clonotypes cover 2.6% of the sample.

The sequence links TRBV19 to TRBJ1-1; the D segment could be TRBD1, given 6 matching bases. The sequenced sample was peripheral blood, obtained before pregnancy. The sequence derives from a female donor with multiple sclerosis, enrolled in a pregnancy study. At the DNA level, the sequence is TGTGCCAGTAGTAACACAGGGACTGAAGCTTTCTTT. It translates as CASSNTGTEAFF.